This TCR beta chain was recorded in a study of OX40 agonist ivuxolimab in advanced cancers. About the study: Partial responses were achieved by three patients, of whom one had hepatocellular carcinoma and two had cutaneous melanoma.

Concerning this clone itself: Its antigen is unidentified.

Germline CDR1 is LGHNA and CDR2 is YSLEER. Trimming removed 4 bases from V and 7 bases from J, with 11 bases in between. The CDR3 runs to 14 residues. Patients with autoimmune history or systemic immunosuppression were excluded. Broader study findings: The CD4+ and CD8+ T cells in the blood had expanded clonally by week 6 at 0.1 to 3.0 mg/kg. Expanded clones tended on average to be more numerous among CD8+ T cells than CD4+.

The protocol was immunoSEQ multiplex PCR, while the TCRdb copy is restricted to in-frame clones and leaves out a portion. The data show roughly 70,000 clones, around nine tenths seen once. The specimen was CD4+ or CD8+ T cells sorted from blood, collected in a trial of the OX40 agonist ivuxolimab. This clonotype originated in an adult with an advanced solid tumor such as melanoma, head and neck, liver or kidney cancer. The chain is built from TRBV4-3 and TRBJ1-6, with TRBD1 as a possible D gene (6 bases). The CDR3 DNA follows: TGCGCCAGCAGCCCGACAGGCACGAATTCACCCCTCCACTTT. Translating it yields CASSPTGTNSPLHF.